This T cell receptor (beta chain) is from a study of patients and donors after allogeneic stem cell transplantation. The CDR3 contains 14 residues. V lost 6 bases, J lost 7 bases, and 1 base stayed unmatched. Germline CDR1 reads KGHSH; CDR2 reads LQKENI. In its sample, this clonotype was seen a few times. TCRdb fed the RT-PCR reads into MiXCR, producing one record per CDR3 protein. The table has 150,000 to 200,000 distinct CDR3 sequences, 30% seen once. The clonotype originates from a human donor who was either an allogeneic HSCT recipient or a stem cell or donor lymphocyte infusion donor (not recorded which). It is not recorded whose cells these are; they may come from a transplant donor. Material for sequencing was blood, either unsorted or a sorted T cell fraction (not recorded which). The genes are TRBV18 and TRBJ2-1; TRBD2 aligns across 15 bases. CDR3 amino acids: CASSGTSGGNEQFF. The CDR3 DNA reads TGTGCCAGCTCCGGGACTAGCGGGGGGAATGAGCAGTTCTTC.